The 32 T cell receptor beta chains reported below all come from one sample, sequenced in a study of blood T cell repertoires in COVID-19 (dated by TCRdb to 2020 to 2022). Library prep was done by the immunoSEQ multiplex PCR assay. TCRdb's version of the immuneACCESS table is confined to in-frame rearrangements and falls short of the full clone set. An unresolved V gene accounts for under half of the shortfall where checked; the remainder is of unknown origin. The sample data list about 140,000 clones, and about 89% of these were observed just once. About 11% of the sample belongs to the ten largest clones. The specimen was PBMCs or T cells enriched from blood (not recorded which). These receptors all stem from a man aged 55-75 years who had recovered from COVID-19.

The genes are TRBV7-3 and TRBJ1-2; TRBD1 might be the D (6 bases). CDR1 and CDR2 from the germline V gene are SGHTA and FQGTGA. This CDR3 region has 14 residues. Trimming left V 5 bases short and J 8 bases short, with 18 bases between. This chain's CDR3 is CASSALGGQEGYTF. The CDR3 DNA reads as TGTGCCAGCAGCGCCCTGGGGGGGCAGGAGGGCTACACCTTC.

For this clone: At the DNA level, this CDR3 is encoded by other sequences in the same sample as well. This chain connects TRBV28 to TRBJ1-6; 9 bases are shared with TRBD1. The germline CDR1 and CDR2 sequences are MDHEN and SYDVKM. The CDR3 consists of 14 residues. The V gene end was trimmed by 4 bases and the J gene end by 10 bases; junction bases not matched to a gene: 5. The CDR3 DNA is TGTGCCAGCAGTTGGGACAGGGACAACTCACCCCTCCACTTT. Encoded protein: CASSWDRDNSPLHF.

The V gene is TRBV5-5, the J gene TRBJ1-6, with 11 bases that match TRBD1. The ends lost 4 bases at V and 9 bases at J; junction bases unmatched: 6. Germline-derived CDR1 and CDR2 are SGHKS and YYEKEE (reference sequence). This CDR3 is built from 15 residues. The CDR3 is CASSPPGTGGSPLHF. The CDR3 region has the DNA TGTGCCAGCAGCCCCCCCGGGACAGGGGGTTCACCCCTCCACTTT.

The chain employs TRBV19 and TRBJ1-6, with 12 bases fitting TRBD1. V lost 6 bases to trimming and J lost 10 bases; unmatched junction nucleotides: 7. The CDR3 extends over 15 amino acids. The germline CDR1 and CDR2 sequences are LNHDA and SQIVND (reference sequence). CDR3 sequence reads: CASRAGTGGNSPLHF. CDR3 coding DNA: TGTGCCAGTAGAGCCGGGACAGGGGGCAACTCACCCCTCCACTTT.

V and J are TRBV5-5 and TRBJ2-7; D perhaps matches TRBD1 (6 bases). The germline gives CDR1 SGHKS, CDR2 YYEKEE (reference sequence). The CDR3 has 13 residues. V was trimmed by 4 bases and J by 6 bases, leaving 14 bases between them. CDR3 sequence reads: CASSPQGFGEQYF. CDR3 DNA: TGTGCCAGCAGCCCGCAGGGGTTCGGCGAGCAGTACTTC.

Ten or more counts support this clone. V usage is TRBV10-1 and J usage is TRBJ2-7, with D perhaps matching TRBD2 (6 bases). The CDR3 is 16 amino acids. Germline V gene data show CDR1 as WNHNN and CDR2 as SYGVQD (reference sequence). Trimming removed 6 bases at V and 6 bases at J, with 24 bases between. CDR3 sequence reads: CASRLRDSEEAPEQYF. CDR3 DNA: TGCGCCAGCAGACTCCGGGACTCCGAAGAGGCTCCCGAGCAGTACTTC.

The chain carries TRBV2 and TRBJ1-4; perhaps TRBD1 as D (5 bases). The CDR3 runs 12 residues. V was shortened by 6 bases and J by 7 bases, with 9 bases between the two germline ends. The germline V gene has CDR1 SNHLY and CDR2 FYNNEI. The CDR3, as DNA: TGTGCCAGCAGCTACGGGGGTGAAAAACTGTTTTTT. It yields the protein CASSYGGEKLFF.

The V gene is TRBV7-2, the J gene TRBJ2-1, with 12 bases lining up with TRBD2. V shed 5 bases and J 9 bases; nucleotides not matched to a gene: 5. The germline V gene has CDR1 SGHTA and CDR2 FQGNSA. The length of the CDR3 is 14 residues. The CDR3 region is CASSQTSGRGEQFF. CDR3 nucleotides: TGTGCCAGCAGCCAGACTAGCGGGAGAGGTGAGCAGTTCTTC.

The chain employs TRBV24-1 and TRBJ2-7, with 11 bases lining up with TRBD2. Germline V CDR1 and CDR2: KGHDR, SFDVKD. Unmatched junction bases numbered 3, after V lost 2 bases and J lost 4 bases. The CDR3 is made up of 15 amino acids. CDR3 nucleotide sequence: TGTGCCACCAGTGATTCAAGACTAGCGGGGTACGAGCAGTACTTC. Its protein product is CATSDSRLAGYEQYF.

The J gene is TRBJ2-3, the V gene TRBV15, with D uncertain. This CDR3 has 11 residues. V dropped 8 bases and J dropped 5 bases, with 8 bases sitting between them. CDR1 and CDR2 from the germline V gene are LNHNV and YYDKDF (reference sequence). The CDR3: CATGLRDTQYF. As DNA, the CDR3 is TGTGCCACCGGGCTTAGAGATACGCAGTATTTT. Full variable domain (outside the CDR3, taken from reference TRBV15 and TRBJ2-3): DAMVIQNPRYQVTQFGKPVTLSCSQTLNHNVMYWYQQKSSQAPKLLFHYYDKDFNNEADTPDNFQSRRPNTSFCFLDIRSPGLGDTAMYLCATGLRDTQYFGPGTRLTVL.

The chain joins TRBV6-6 to TRBJ1-1; D is unresolved. CDR1 and CDR2 from the germline V gene are MNHNY and SVGAGI (reference sequence). Trimming pared 5 bases from V and 1 base from J, leaving 20 bases between. The CDR3 spans 17 residues. The CDR3 nucleotides read TGTGCCAGCAGTCCCCACGCCCGGGTGACGAGGAACACTGAAGCTTTCTTT. Translation gives CASSPHARVTRNTEAFF.

The chain combines TRBV28 with TRBJ2-7; D is perhaps TRBD2 (7 bases). This CDR3 region has 15 residues. Per the germline V gene, CDR1 is MDHEN and CDR2 is SYDVKM. The V gene lost 3 bases and the J gene lost 4 bases, with 16 bases spanning the gap. The CDR3 bases are TGTGCCAGCAGTTTCTGGGGGGGGCTGACTTACGAGCAGTACTTC. Residues: CASSFWGGLTYEQYF. The full variable domain, its missing parts supplied by reference TRBV28 and TRBJ2-7, is DVKVTQSSRYLVKRTGEKVFLECVQDMDHENMFWYRQDPGLGLRLIYFSYDVKMKEKGDIPEGYSVSREKKERFSLILESASTNQTSMYLCASSFWGGLTYEQYFGPGTRLTVT.

The rearrangement links TRBV7-2 to TRBJ2-1, with a weak D call TRBD2 (5 bases). CDR1 is SGHTA, CDR2 FQGNSA, per germline. The CDR3 consists of 13 residues. Trimming cost V 4 bases and J 5 bases, with 9 bases left between them. Written as DNA, the CDR3 is TGTGCCAGCAGCTGGACTGGGAACAATGAGCAGTTCTTC. This sequence encodes CASSWTGNNEQFF.

The chain carries TRBV29-1 and TRBJ2-5; perhaps TRBD2 as D (6 bases). V was shortened by 5 bases and J by 5 bases, with 15 bases between the two germline ends. In germline, CDR1 is SQVTM, CDR2 ANQGSEA. The CDR3 is 13 amino acids. CDR3 nucleotides: TGCAGCGTTACCAGGCGGAGCGGGGAGACCCAGTACTTC. As protein: CSVTRRSGETQYF.

The genes are TRBV30 and TRBJ1-5; tentatively, D is TRBD1 (5 bases). CDR3 length: 15 amino acids. V lost 4 bases to trimming and J lost 0 bases, with 13 bases between them. Germline CDR1 is GTSNPN and CDR2 is SVGIG (reference sequence). The CDR3 nucleotides read TGTGCCTGGACGCCAGGGCCCTATAGCAATCAGCCCCAGCATTTT. Its protein is CAWTPGPYSNQPQHF. The full variable domain, completed using reference TRBV30 and TRBJ1-5, is SQTIHQWPATLVQPVGSPLSLECTVEGTSNPNLYWYRQAAGRGLQLLFYSVGIGQISSEVPQNLSASRPQDRQFILSSKKLLLSDSGFYLCAWTPGPYSNQPQHFGDGTRLSIL.

The V and J genes are TRBV2 and TRBJ2-1; 7 bases align to TRBD2. Unmatched junction bases numbered 3, after V lost 4 bases and J lost 0 bases. Germline CDR1 is SNHLY and CDR2 is FYNNEI. The CDR3 runs 15 residues. CDR3 nucleotide sequence: TGTGCCAGCAGTGCGGGCGGGAGCTCCTACAATGAGCAGTTCTTC. Its protein product is CASSAGGSSYNEQFF. Supplemented by reference TRBV2 and TRBJ2-1, the full variable domain reads EPEVTQTPSHQVTQMGQEVILRCVPISNHLYFYWYRQILGQKVEFLVSFYNNEISEKSEIFDDQFSVERPDGSNFTLKIRSTKLEDSAMYFCASSAGGSSYNEQFFGPGTRLTVL.

The rearrangement joins TRBV12-5 to TRBJ2-1, with TRBD1 matching 7 bases. From germline, CDR1 is LGHNT and CDR2 FRNRAP. This CDR3 spans 12 amino acids. Germline trimming cut 5 bases from V and 9 bases from J; bases unmatched to any gene: 4. CDR3 bases: TGTGCTAGTGGTACAGGGGTTTCTGAGCAGTTCTTC. It translates to CASGTGVSEQFF.

The chain carries TRBV5-1 and TRBJ1-1; perhaps TRBD1 as D (6 bases). This CDR3 contains 14 residues. V shed 3 bases and J shed 4 bases, with 13 bases lying between them. Germline V gene lookup returns CDR1 SGHRS and CDR2 YFSETQ. CDR3 sequence: CASSSNGQTTEAFF. The CDR3 DNA reads TGCGCCAGCAGCTCCAATGGACAGACCACTGAAGCTTTCTTT.

The rearrangement uses TRBV6-6 and TRBJ2-7; possible D gene TRBD2, 6 bases. CDR1 is MNHNY, CDR2 SVGAGI, per germline (reference sequence). The CDR3 runs to 13 residues. The V gene lost 7 bases and the J gene lost 6 bases, with 16 bases spanning the gap. DNA for the CDR3: TGTGCCAGCAAAACCGGGACTCTTACCGAGCAGTACTTC. Its protein product is CASKTGTLTEQYF.

The rearrangement joins TRBV11-2 to TRBJ2-7; D is ambiguous. V was shortened by 1 base and J by 1 base, with 11 bases between the two germline ends. The germline gives CDR1 SGHAT, CDR2 FQNNGV. The CDR3 is made up of 15 amino acids. This CDR3 is CASSLAGGSSYEQYF. For the CDR3, the DNA is TGTGCCAGCAGCTTAGCTGGTGGCAGTTCCTACGAGCAGTACTTC.

The chain links TRBV9 to TRBJ2-6; D unresolved. Germline V CDR1 and CDR2: SGDLS, YYNGEE. This CDR3 has 17 amino acids. Trimming left V 4 bases short and J 0 bases short, with 14 bases between. The CDR3 bases are TGTGCCAGCAGCCTCTTCAGTCGTCTCTCTGGGGCCAACGTCCTGACTTTC. Residues: CASSLFSRLSGANVLTF.

This sequence joins TRBV15 and TRBJ2-7, with D possibly matching TRBD1 (5 bases). Trimming left V 5 bases short and J 7 bases short, with 21 bases between. The CDR3 is 15 residues long. The germline CDR1 and CDR2 sequences are LNHNV and YYDKDF (reference sequence). Here the CDR3 DNA reads TGTGCCACCAGCTGGGGTTCAGGGAACATGGGGGAGCAGTACTTC. Amino acids: CATSWGSGNMGEQYF.

This chain connects TRBV5-1 to TRBJ2-6, with TRBD1 as a possible D gene (5 bases). Germline-derived CDR1 and CDR2 are SGHRS and YFSETQ. The CDR3 spans 15 residues. The V and J ends lost 0 bases and 2 bases respectively, with 6 bases between them. CDR3 residues: CASSLVGAGANVLTF. The CDR3 coding sequence is TGCGCCAGCAGCTTGGTAGGGGCTGGGGCCAACGTCCTGACTTTC.

This clone has just one count. This chain uses TRBV5-5 with TRBJ2-7, with D tentatively TRBD2 (6 bases). The CDR3 is 14 amino acids. Trimming took 4 bases from V and 4 from J, leaving 15 bases between them. Per germline, CDR1 SGHKS and CDR2 YYEKEE (reference sequence). CDR3: CASSGGLGRYEQYF. The CDR3 region has the DNA TGTGCCAGCAGCGGGGGGTTAGGCAGGTACGAGCAGTACTTC.

The J gene is TRBJ2-1, the V gene TRBV5-5; TRBD1 matches 8 bases. Germline values: CDR1 SGHKS, CDR2 YYEKEE (reference sequence). The CDR3 covers 16 residues. Losses at the gene ends were 4 bases for V and 5 bases for J; bases not matched to a gene: 11. The CDR3 region is CASSANIGQGNNEQFF. The CDR3 bases are TGTGCCAGCAGCGCCAACATTGGACAGGGAAACAATGAGCAGTTCTTC.

The J gene is TRBJ2-3, the V gene TRBV24-1; 10 bases are a match to TRBD2. V lost 2 bases, J lost 1 base, and 11 bases stayed unmatched. The CDR3 runs to 19 residues. CDR1 is KGHDR and CDR2 is SFDVKD in the germline V gene. This CDR3 is CATSDSDPGLAMGTDTQYF. The CDR3 DNA is TGTGCCACCAGTGATTCCGACCCGGGACTAGCGATGGGCACAGATACGCAGTATTTT.

The V and J genes are TRBV6-5 and TRBJ1-1; the match to TRBD1 covers 7 bases. Germline V gives CDR1 MNHEY, CDR2 SVGAGI. V shed 5 bases, J shed 7 bases, and the junction held 7 bases outside the gene matches. The CDR3 extends over 13 amino acids. Written as DNA, the CDR3 is TGTGCCAGCAGTCCCCGACAGGGCGGTGAAGCTTTCTTT. It translates to CASSPRQGGEAFF.

This clone showed up just a few times. The J gene is TRBJ2-7, the V gene TRBV29-1, with 10 bases lining up with TRBD2. CDR3 length equals 13 residues. Germline V CDR1 and CDR2: SQVTM, ANQGSEA. J lost 4 bases, V lost 4 bases, and 4 bases had no gene match. As DNA, the CDR3 is TGCAGCGTTGCTAGCGGGAGTATGTACGAGCAGTACTTC. Amino acids: CSVASGSMYEQYF.

The chain couples TRBV19 to TRBJ2-1; D uncertain. Germline CDR1 LNHDA, CDR2 SQIVND (reference sequence). Between the trimmed V and J ends, which lost 3 bases and 3 bases, there was a span of 6 bases. This CDR3 has 13 residues. The CDR3 bases are TGTGCCAGTAGTATCCAACTCTACAATGAGCAGTTCTTC. It translates to CASSIQLYNEQFF.

This clone was seen only a few times. The J gene is TRBJ2-7, the V gene TRBV9; TRBD2 agrees at 9 bases. CDR1 is SGDLS, CDR2 YYNGEE, per germline. This CDR3 contains 13 residues. J lost 3 bases, V lost 3 bases, and 1 base had no gene match. The CDR3 here is CASSGSGGYEQYF. In nucleotides, the CDR3 is TGTGCCAGCAGCGGTAGCGGGGGCTACGAGCAGTACTTC.

V usage is TRBV3-1 (or the pseudogene TRBV3-2) and J usage is TRBJ2-2; D perhaps matches TRBD2 (6 bases). Per the germline V gene, CDR1 is LGHDT and CDR2 is YNNKEL (reference sequence). V was shortened by 3 bases and J by 1 base, with 15 bases between the two germline ends. The CDR3 is 17 amino acids. The CDR3 DNA follows: TGTGCCAGCAGCCAGGAAGGAGGGTTCATGAACACCGGGGAGCTGTTTTTT. It specifies CASSQEGGFMNTGELFF.

The gene calls are TRBV7-9 and TRBJ2-7; TRBD1 agrees at 10 bases. CDR3 length: 16 amino acids. Germline V gene sequence: CDR1 SEHNR, CDR2 FQNEAQ (reference sequence). Trimming took 4 bases from V and 0 from J; bases not matched to a gene: 6. CDR3: CASSSTGGPSSYEQYF. DNA for the CDR3: TGTGCCAGCAGCTCGACAGGGGGCCCCAGCTCCTACGAGCAGTACTTC.